These 16 T cell receptor beta chains share one sample of origin, sequenced in a study of Tregs in tolerant kidney transplant recipients. The repertoire was sequenced with immunoSEQ multiplex PCR; TCRdb's copy has only in-frame clones and lacks some. The table gives roughly 48,000 clones; the top ten clones make up around 0.8% of it. Sequenced material: CD4+ T cells from blood, taken before the transplant. These receptors came from a human donor who received a combined kidney and bone marrow transplant.

As concerns this clone: The missing CDR3 end, 3 residues past where the read stops, is filled in from the germline J gene. The chain links TRBV7-8 to TRBJ2-3; D call uncertain. The CDR3 loop spans 14 amino acids. V dropped 0 bases and J dropped 4 bases, with 8 bases sitting between them. CDR1 and CDR2 from the germline V gene are SGHVS and FQNEAQ. CDR3 region: CASSLAETADTQYF. CDR3 bases read: TGTGCCAGCAGCTTAGCCGAGACTGCAGATACG.

With respect to this clone: Read coverage stops 3 residues before the CDR3 terminus; the germline J gene supplies the remainder. The V call is TRBV19, the J call TRBJ1-1; no reliable D call. V was cut by 0 bases and J by 3 bases, with 17 bases left in between. The germline V gene encodes CDR1 LNHDA and CDR2 SQIVND (reference sequence). The CDR3 consists of 17 residues. CDR3 loop: CASSIEGRRGFYTEAFF. Incomplete CDR3 DNA: TGTGCCAGTAGTATAGAAGGCAGACGGGGATTCTACACTGAA.

Comment on this clone: The read ends 3 residues shy of where the CDR3 ends; the end is completed using the germline J gene. The chain joins TRBV5-1 to TRBJ2-1, with D maybe TRBD1 (5 bases). CDR3 length: 14 residues. V was shortened by 2 bases and J by 5 bases, with 11 bases between the two germline ends. CDR1 is SGHRS, CDR2 YFSETQ, per germline. The CDR3 loop is CASSLQDLDNEQFF. The part of the CDR3 DNA that was read is TGCGCCAGCAGCTTACAGGATCTGGACAATGAG. The full variable domain, rest sourced from reference TRBV5-1 and TRBJ2-1, is KAGVTQTPRYLIKTRGQQVTLSCSPISGHRSVSWYQQTPGQGLQFLFEYFSETQRNKGNFPGRFSGRQFSNSRSEMNVSTLELGDSALYLCASSLQDLDNEQFFGPGTRLTVL.

Comment on this clone: Coverage ceases 3 residues before the CDR3 finishes, and the germline J gene fills in the end. The gene calls are TRBV29-1 and TRBJ1-3; no reliable D call. The V and J ends lost 4 bases and 0 bases respectively, with 4 bases between them. This CDR3 has 12 residues. Germline assignment: CDR1 SQVTM and CDR2 ANQGSEA. This CDR3 is CSVVYSGNTIYF. The CDR3 bases that were read are TGCAGCGTTGTCTACTCTGGAAACACC.

For this clone: The read stops 3 residues short of the end of the CDR3; the missing end is completed from the germline J gene. The V call is TRBV7-3, the J call TRBJ1-5; D gene unclear. Between the trimmed V and J ends, which lost 1 base and 0 bases, there was a span of 22 bases. Germline assignment: CDR1 SGHTA and CDR2 FQGTGA. The CDR3 totals 20 residues. The CDR3 protein is CASSLRKAGAHKVSNQPQHF. The sequenced part of the CDR3 DNA is TGTGCCAGCAGCTTAAGGAAGGCAGGCGCACATAAAGTTAGCAATCAGCCC.

On this clone: One junction end disagrees with the germline gene, perhaps due to a read error. The missing CDR3 end, 3 residues past where the read stops, is filled in from the germline J gene. The chain couples TRBV5-1 to TRBJ2-2, with 7 nucleotides matching TRBD2. The CDR3 has 17 residues. Germline lookup yields CDR1 SGHRS and CDR2 YFSETQ. CDR3 amino acids: CASRLGYTSVGTGELFF. CDR3 DNA (partial): TGCGCCAGCAGGTTGGGGTACACTAGCGTGGGCACCGGGGAG.

Of note for this clone: The CDR3 end is not reached by the read, which stops 3 residues before it; the germline J gene fills it in. This chain uses TRBV6-1 with TRBJ2-5; weak D call: TRBD1 (6 bases). The CDR3 is 15 residues long. Trimming stripped 4 bases from V and 5 bases from J, with 17 bases between. CDR1 MNHNS and CDR2 SASEGT come from the germline V gene. The DNA read from the CDR3 is TGTGCCAGCAGTGTAGTTCAACAGGGCTCGGAGACC. Amino acids: CASSVVQQGSET. The entire CDR3 protein reads CASSVVQQGSETQYF.

As concerns this clone: The read ends 3 residues early relative to the CDR3; the germline J gene fills the gap. This chain uses TRBV28 with TRBJ1-4, with 10 bases aligning to TRBD1. V was clipped by 5 bases and J by 6 bases; unmatched bases: 6. Germline CDR1 MDHEN, CDR2 SYDVKM. CDR3 length: 15 residues. The covered CDR3 bases are TGTGCCAGCAGTACTCCCGGGACAGGGGATGAAAAA. It is translated as CASSTPGTGDEK. The whole CDR3 sequence is CASSTPGTGDEKLFF.

A word on this clone: Coverage ceases 3 residues before the CDR3 finishes, and the germline J gene fills in the end. This CDR3 is also generated by other DNA sequences in the sample. The chain has TRBV18 and TRBJ2-5; 8 positions agree with TRBD1. The CDR3 extends over 13 amino acids. In germline, CDR1 is KGHSH, CDR2 LQKENI. V shed 4 bases and J 2 bases; nucleotides not matched to a gene: 0. CDR3 bases read: TGTGCCAGCTCACGGGACAGGCAAGAGACC. It translates to CASSRDRQET. The complete CDR3 sequence is CASSRDRQETQYF.

In regard to this clone: Read coverage stops 3 residues before the CDR3 terminus; the germline J gene supplies the remainder. The chain links TRBV6-2 or TRBV6-3 to TRBJ2-1, with D tentatively TRBD1 (6 bases). The CDR3 extends over 15 amino acids. The V gene's germline CDR1 is MNHEY and CDR2 SVGEGT. V lost 2 bases and J 0 bases, leaving 8 bases between the germline ends. The CDR3 bases that were read are TGTGCCAGCAGTTACGGACAGAACTCCTACAATGAG. Protein product: CASSYGQNSYNE. The whole CDR3 is CASSYGQNSYNEQFF.

Comment on this clone: The read stops 3 residues short of the end of the CDR3; the missing end is completed from the germline J gene. The chain links TRBV5-5 to TRBJ2-2, with 9 bases that match TRBD1. The CDR3 has 15 residues. V was pared by 4 bases and J by 0 bases, with 1 base of the junction left unmatched. Per germline, CDR1 SGHKS and CDR2 YYEKEE (reference sequence). Here the CDR3 reads CASSRTGANTGELFF. The part of the CDR3 DNA that was read is TGTGCCAGCAGCCGGACAGGGGCGAACACCGGGGAG.

Remarks on this clone: The read ends 3 residues before the CDR3 terminus; that terminus is restored from the germline J gene. V gene TRBV7-9 combines with J gene TRBJ2-5, with 8 bases matching TRBD1. Trimming took 2 bases from V and 5 from J; bases not matched to a gene: 7. Germline CDR1 is SEHNR and CDR2 is FQNEAQ (reference sequence). CDR3 size: 15 residues. The CDR3 reads CASSLPRQGTETQYF. CDR3 DNA, as far as it was read: TGTGCCAGCAGCTTACCCCGACAGGGGACGGAGACC. Complete variable domain (other parts from reference TRBV7-9 and TRBJ2-5): DTGVSQNPRHKITKRGQNVTFRCDPISEHNRLYWYRQTLGQGPEFLTYFQNEAQLEKSRLLSDRFSAERPKGSFSTLEIQRTEQGDSAMYLCASSLPRQGTETQYFGPGTRLLVL.

CDR3 DNA, as far as it was read: TGTGCCAGCTTACAGGGGGCCAGCACAGATACG. This sequence encodes CASLQGASTDT. The complete CDR3 reads CASLQGASTDTQYF. The chain combines TRBV2 with TRBJ2-3; 9 bases are a match to TRBD1. The CDR3 end is not reached by the read, which stops 3 residues before it; the germline J gene fills it in. CDR1 and CDR2 from the germline V gene are SNHLY and FYNNEI. The CDR3 extends over 14 amino acids. Trimming cost V 8 bases and J 0 bases; bases outside gene matches: 3.

CDR3 protein: CASSRGSSYEQYF. CDR3 DNA, as far as it was read: TGTGCCAGTAGTCGGGGGAGCTCCTACGAG. The rearrangement joins TRBV19 to TRBJ2-7; D perhaps matches TRBD2 (6 bases). The read ends 3 residues shy of where the CDR3 ends; the end is completed using the germline J gene. Germline CDR1 LNHDA, CDR2 SQIVND (reference sequence). CDR3 length: 13 residues. V lost 5 bases, J lost 0 bases, and 8 bases lay in between.

Concerning this clone itself: The CDR3 extends 3 residues past the end of the read, so its final part is completed from the germline J gene. V usage is TRBV20-1 and J usage is TRBJ2-3, with D perhaps matching TRBD2 (7 bases). Deletions cut 6 bases from V and 6 bases from J, with 19 bases between. The CDR3 runs to 14 residues. The V gene's germline CDR1 is DFQATT and CDR2 SNEGSKA (reference sequence). Partial CDR3 DNA: TGCAGTGCCAGGAGGGTTCGGGGGGCGGATACG. Translation: CSARRVRGADT. The whole CDR3 sequence is CSARRVRGADTQYF.

About this clone: The CDR3 extends 3 residues past the end of the read, so its final part is completed from the germline J gene. This chain uses TRBV7-2 with TRBJ1-4; 9 bases fit TRBD1. V was pared by 0 bases and J by 7 bases, with 6 bases of the junction left unmatched. Per the germline V gene, CDR1 is SGHTA and CDR2 is FQGNSA. The CDR3 totals 16 residues. The CDR3 loop reads CASSLASSGQGEKLFF. The covered CDR3 bases are TGTGCCAGCAGCTTAGCGTCTTCGGGACAGGGTGAAAAA.